These T cell receptor beta chains were read from a single sample in a study of T cell responses to AZD1222 COVID-19 vaccine. Using immunoSEQ multiplex PCR, the repertoire was profiled, and TCRdb retains in-frame clones only, with some absent. The sample lists 120,000 to 150,000 clones, 70% to 90% seen once, with 5.4% in the top ten. The sequencing here drew on peripheral blood, taken 28 days after the second dose of the MenACWY control vaccine. The receptors were sampled from an adult who received the MenACWY meningococcal vaccine as a control. The CDR3 runs from the conserved cysteine through the conserved F or W. The D gene is left open where the match is weak. Clone size appears in some rows only: once, few, many, or a class for an expanded clone.

J,length,V,size,D,CDR3,DNA
TRBJ2-1,13,TRBV6-5,-,-,CASSYSGGGEQFF,TGTGCCAGCAGTTACTCAGGGGGTGGAGAGCAGTTCTTC
TRBJ2-7,15,TRBV24-1,-,TRBD1,CATSDQANRGNEQYF,TGTGCCACCAGTGATCAAGCCAACAGGGGGAACGAGCAGTACTTC
TRBJ1-2,8,TRBV20-1,-,-,CSAGGYTF,TGCAGTGCGGGTGGCTACACCTTC
TRBJ2-7,17,TRBV7-2,-,TRBD2,CASSPGTSGSFTYEQYF,TGTGCCAGCAGCCCCGGGACTAGCGGGAGTTTTACCTACGAGCAGTACTTC
TRBJ1-1,15,TRBV5-1,-,-,CASSPQAGVNTEAFF,TGCGCCAGCAGCCCCCAGGCGGGGGTGAACACTGAAGCTTTCTTT
TRBJ1-6,15,TRBV6-5,-,-,CASSYGVVGNSPLHF,TGTGCCAGCAGTTATGGGGTTGTGGGTAATTCACCCCTCCACTTT
TRBJ2-7,15,TRBV4-1,-,TRBD1,CASSRGQAALGEQYF,TGCGCCAGCAGCCGCGGACAGGCTGCTCTCGGCGAGCAGTACTTC
TRBJ1-3,18,TRBV7-2,-,-,CASSPMGGHLYSGNTIYF,TGTGCCAGCAGCCCTATGGGGGGGCACCTTTACTCTGGAAACACCATATATTTT
TRBJ1-2,16,TRBV7-9,-,TRBD1,CASSPSWDRQNYGYTF,TGTGCCAGCAGCCCGAGTTGGGACAGACAAAACTATGGCTACACCTTC
TRBJ2-1,15,TRBV4-1,-,-,CASSHPVGGINEQFF,TGCGCCAGCAGCCACCCCGTGGGCGGAATCAATGAGCAGTTCTTC
TRBJ2-7,13,TRBV28,once,-,CASSLLRHYEQYF,TGTGCCAGCAGTTTATTACGACACTACGAGCAGTACTTC
TRBJ1-4,12,TRBV27,-,-,CASSFPGQKLFF,TGTGCCAGCAGTTTTCCCGGTCAAAAACTGTTTTTT
TRBJ1-3,13,TRBV27,-,-,CASRGVSGNTIYF,TGTGCCAGCAGGGGGGTCTCGGGAAACACCATATATTTT
TRBJ1-2,13,TRBV19,-,-,CASSTGPLRGYTF,TGTGCCAGTAGTACCGGACCCCTAAGAGGCTACACCTTC
TRBJ1-4,14,TRBV30,-,TRBD1,CAWSPDRVNEKLFF,TGTGCCTGGAGTCCCGACAGGGTGAATGAAAAACTGTTTTTT
TRBJ1-2,14,TRBV4-1,once,TRBD1,CASSHPGQDYGYTF,TGCGCCAGCAGCCACCCTGGACAGGACTATGGCTACACCTTC
TRBJ2-3,17,TRBV9,-,TRBD2,CASSSRVTSGVPDTQYF,TGTGCCAGCAGCAGTAGGGTTACTAGCGGGGTTCCAGATACGCAGTATTTT
TRBJ1-2,13,TRBV6-2/TRBV6-3,-,-,CASSSGTSGGYTF,TGTGCCAGCAGTTCCGGGACATCCGGAGGCTACACCTTC
TRBJ1-2,16,TRBV11-3,-,-,CASSLDTVRGPSGYTF,TGTGCCAGCAGCTTAGATACTGTCAGGGGCCCGTCCGGCTACACCTTC
TRBJ1-1,16,TRBV29-1,-,TRBD1,CSVGRDRGRMNTEAFF,TGCAGCGTTGGAAGGGACAGGGGACGGATGAACACTGAAGCTTTCTTT
TRBJ1-6,16,TRBV19,-,-,CASSIASNSYNSPLHF,TGTGCCAGTAGTATAGCATCGAACTCCTATAATTCACCCCTCCACTTT
TRBJ1-1,17,TRBV23-1,-,-,CASSQSLVGTPNTEAFF,TGCGCCAGCAGTCAATCTCTCGTGGGGACTCCGAACACTGAAGCTTTCTTT
TRBJ2-7,14,TRBV11-1,-,-,CASSSPFLGDEQYF,TGTGCCAGCAGCTCCCCCTTTCTCGGAGACGAGCAGTACTTC
TRBJ1-5,13,TRBV6-5,few,TRBD1,CASSLGQPQPQHF,TGTGCCAGCAGCCTGGGACAGCCTCAGCCCCAGCATTTT
TRBJ2-6,15,TRBV11-3,-,-,CASSLGTSGANVLTF,TGTGCCAGCAGCCTTGGGACTTCTGGGGCCAACGTCCTGACTTTC
TRBJ1-2,14,TRBV7-2,-,TRBD1,CASSKTGSHSGYTF,TGTGCCAGCAGCAAGACAGGGAGTCATTCTGGCTACACCTTC
TRBJ2-7,13,TRBV6-5,-,-,CASSLGQSYEQYF,TGTGCCAGCAGCCTTGGACAGTCCTACGAGCAGTACTTC
TRBJ2-4,12,TRBV6-1,-,-,CASSEIGNIQYF,TGTGCCAGCAGTGAGATCGGGAACATTCAGTACTTC
TRBJ1-4,15,TRBV5-6,-,-,CASSLWPGTNEKLFF,TGTGCCAGCAGCTTGTGGCCGGGCACTAATGAAAAACTGTTTTTT
TRBJ1-4,16,TRBV15,few,TRBD1,CATSREKGTGDEKLFF,TGTGCCACCAGCAGAGAAAAAGGGACAGGTGACGAAAAACTGTTTTTT
TRBJ2-2,13,TRBV3-1/TRBV3-2,-,TRBD1,CAVQGTNTGELFF,TGTGCCGTACAGGGGACGAACACCGGGGAGCTGTTTTTT
TRBJ1-5,15,TRBV18,-,-,CASSPQGVRNQPQHF,TGTGCCAGCTCACCGCAAGGGGTCAGGAATCAGCCCCAGCATTTT
TRBJ1-3,15,TRBV25-1,-,-,CASSDMLAYGNTIYF,TGTGCCAGCAGTGACATGTTGGCTTACGGAAACACCATATATTTT
TRBJ1-1,14,TRBV18,-,TRBD1,CASSPDRVATEAFF,TGTGCCAGCTCACCTGACAGGGTCGCCACTGAAGCTTTCTTT
TRBJ2-2,13,TRBV29-1,few,-,CSATLPSVGELFF,TGCAGCGCCACCCTCCCGAGCGTCGGGGAGCTGTTTTTT
TRBJ2-7,13,TRBV7-6,-,-,CASSVKGQQEQYF,TGTGCCAGCAGCGTGAAAGGACAGCAAGAGCAGTACTTC
TRBJ2-3,15,TRBV19,-,-,CASSRGVPSTDTQYF,TGTGCCAGTAGTCGCGGAGTACCCAGCACAGATACGCAGTATTTT
TRBJ1-4,16,TRBV4-3,-,-,CASSQQVKHGHEKLFF,TGCGCCAGCAGCCAGCAAGTTAAACACGGGCATGAAAAACTGTTTTTT
TRBJ1-5,17,TRBV2,-,-,CASTRSPPRQDRQPQHF,TGTGCCAGCACCCGATCGCCACCACGACAGGACCGACAGCCCCAGCATTTT
TRBJ2-5,17,TRBV18,-,TRBD2,CASSLGTSGGSQETQYF,TGTGCCAGCTCCCTAGGGACTAGCGGGGGGTCACAAGAGACCCAGTACTTC
TRBJ1-1,14,TRBV6-5,-,-,CASSYATANTEAFF,TGTGCCAGCAGTTACGCCACAGCTAACACTGAAGCTTTCTTT
TRBJ1-5,12,TRBV2,-,-,CASRVGFQPQHF,TGTGCCAGCAGAGTAGGGTTTCAGCCCCAGCATTTT
TRBJ2-1,15,TRBV5-4,-,-,CASSLQGRGGDEQFF,TGTGCCAGCAGCTTGCAGGGTAGAGGGGGTGATGAGCAGTTCTTC
TRBJ1-2,13,TRBV7-3,-,-,CASSLTANYGYTF,TGTGCCAGCAGCTTAACAGCTAACTATGGCTACACCTTC
TRBJ2-3,16,TRBV19,-,-,CASSIGPVTSTDTQYF,TGTGCCAGTAGTATAGGACCCGTAACTAGCACAGATACGCAGTATTTT
TRBJ1-4,14,TRBV5-1,-,-,CASSSLPTNEKLFF,TGCGCCAGCAGCTCCCTACCAACTAATGAAAAACTGTTTTTT
TRBJ1-2,15,TRBV6-2/TRBV6-3,-,-,CASSDGSQGNYGYTF,TGTGCCAGCAGCGACGGGAGCCAGGGAAACTATGGCTACACCTTC
TRBJ2-1,15,TRBV15,-,-,CATSRQGKPSNEQFF,TGTGCCACCAGCAGACAGGGAAAGCCGTCCAATGAGCAGTTCTTC
TRBJ1-4,15,TRBV5-5,once,-,CASSLLTQTNEKLFF,TGTGCCAGCAGCCTCCTGACGCAGACTAATGAAAAACTGTTTTTT
TRBJ1-1,16,TRBV7-8,-,TRBD1,CASSLLTGIMNTEAFF,TGTGCCAGCAGCCTCTTGACAGGGATTATGAACACTGAAGCTTTCTTT
TRBJ2-7,15,TRBV18,-,TRBD1,CASSPTGQGMGEQYF,TGTGCCAGCTCACCGACGGGACAGGGGATGGGGGAGCAGTACTTC
TRBJ1-4,14,TRBV6-2/TRBV6-3,-,-,CASSPRGANEKLFF,TGTGCCAGCAGCCCCAGGGGAGCTAATGAAAAACTGTTTTTT
TRBJ1-6,15,TRBV7-2,-,-,CASSLSVLRVSTLHF,TGTGCCAGCAGCTTATCCGTGCTTAGAGTTTCCACCCTCCACTTT
TRBJ1-4,14,TRBV28,-,-,CASSLESTNEKLFF,TGTGCCAGCAGTTTAGAATCAACTAATGAAAAACTGTTTTTT